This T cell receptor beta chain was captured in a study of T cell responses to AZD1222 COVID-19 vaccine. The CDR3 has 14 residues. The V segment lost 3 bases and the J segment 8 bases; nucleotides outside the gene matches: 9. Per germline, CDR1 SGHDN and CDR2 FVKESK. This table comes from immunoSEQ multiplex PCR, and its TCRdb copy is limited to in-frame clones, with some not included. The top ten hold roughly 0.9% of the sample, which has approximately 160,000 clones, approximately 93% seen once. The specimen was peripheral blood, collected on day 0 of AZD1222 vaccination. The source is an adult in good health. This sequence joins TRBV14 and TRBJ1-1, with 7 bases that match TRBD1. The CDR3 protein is CASSQVGQRREAFF. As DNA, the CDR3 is TGTGCCAGCAGCCAGGTGGGACAGAGAAGAGAAGCTTTCTTT. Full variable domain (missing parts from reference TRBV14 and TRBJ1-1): EAGVTQFPSHSVIEKGQTVTLRCDPISGHDNLYWYRRVMGKEIKFLLHFVKESKQDESGMPNNRFLAERTGGTYSTLKVQPAELEDSGVYFCASSQVGQRREAFFGQGTRLTVV.